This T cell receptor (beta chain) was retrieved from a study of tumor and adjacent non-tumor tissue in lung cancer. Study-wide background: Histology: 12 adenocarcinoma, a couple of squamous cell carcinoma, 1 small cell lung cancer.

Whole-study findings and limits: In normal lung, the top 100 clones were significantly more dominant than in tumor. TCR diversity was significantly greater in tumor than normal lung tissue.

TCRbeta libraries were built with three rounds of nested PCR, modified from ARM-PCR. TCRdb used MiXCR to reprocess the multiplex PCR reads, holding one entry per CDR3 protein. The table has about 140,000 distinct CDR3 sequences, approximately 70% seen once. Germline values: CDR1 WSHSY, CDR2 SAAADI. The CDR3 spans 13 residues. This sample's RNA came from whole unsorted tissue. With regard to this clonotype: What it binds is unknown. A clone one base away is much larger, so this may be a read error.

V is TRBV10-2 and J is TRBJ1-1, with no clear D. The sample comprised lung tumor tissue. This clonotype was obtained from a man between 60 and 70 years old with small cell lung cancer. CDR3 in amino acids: CASSRSENTDAFF. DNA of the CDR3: TGCGCCAGCAGCAGGTCAGAGAACACTGATGCTTTCTTT.